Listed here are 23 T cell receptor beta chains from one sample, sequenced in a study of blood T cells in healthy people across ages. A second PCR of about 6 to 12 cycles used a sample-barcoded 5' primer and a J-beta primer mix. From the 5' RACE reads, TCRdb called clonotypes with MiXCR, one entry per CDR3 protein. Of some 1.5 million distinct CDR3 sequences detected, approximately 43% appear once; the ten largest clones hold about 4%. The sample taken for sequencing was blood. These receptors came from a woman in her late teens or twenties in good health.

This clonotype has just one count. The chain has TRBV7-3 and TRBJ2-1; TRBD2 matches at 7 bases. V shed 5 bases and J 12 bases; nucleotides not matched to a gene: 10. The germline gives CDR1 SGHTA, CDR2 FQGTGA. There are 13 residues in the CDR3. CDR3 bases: TGTGCCAGCAGCCCCCCCGGGGGGACTTTGCAGTTCTTC. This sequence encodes CASSPPGGTLQFF.

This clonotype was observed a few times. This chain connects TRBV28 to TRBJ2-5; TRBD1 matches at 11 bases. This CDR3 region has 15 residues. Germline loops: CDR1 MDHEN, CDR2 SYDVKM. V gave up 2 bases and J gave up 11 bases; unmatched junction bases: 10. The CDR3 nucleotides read TGTGCCAGCAGTTTAGGGACAGGGGGTGGAATCGGGCAGTACTTC. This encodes CASSLGTGGGIGQYF. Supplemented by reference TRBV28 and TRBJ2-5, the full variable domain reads DVKVTQSSRYLVKRTGEKVFLECVQDMDHENMFWYRQDPGLGLRLIYFSYDVKMKEKGDIPEGYSVSREKKERFSLILESASTNQTSMYLCASSLGTGGGIGQYFGPGTRLLVL.

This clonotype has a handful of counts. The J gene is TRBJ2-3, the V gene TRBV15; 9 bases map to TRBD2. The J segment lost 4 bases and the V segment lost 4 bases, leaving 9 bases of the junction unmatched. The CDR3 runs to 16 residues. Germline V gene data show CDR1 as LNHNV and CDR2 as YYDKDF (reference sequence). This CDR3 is CATSKVLSGGADTQYF. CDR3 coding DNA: TGTGCCACCAGCAAAGTCCTTAGCGGGGGCGCAGATACGCAGTATTTT.

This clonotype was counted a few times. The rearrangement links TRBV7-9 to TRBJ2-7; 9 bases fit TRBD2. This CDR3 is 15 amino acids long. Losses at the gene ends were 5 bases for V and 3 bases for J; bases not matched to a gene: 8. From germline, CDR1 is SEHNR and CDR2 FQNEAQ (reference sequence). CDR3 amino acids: CASSKRTSANYEQYF. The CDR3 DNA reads TGTGCCAGCAGCAAACGGACTAGCGCGAACTACGAGCAGTACTTC.

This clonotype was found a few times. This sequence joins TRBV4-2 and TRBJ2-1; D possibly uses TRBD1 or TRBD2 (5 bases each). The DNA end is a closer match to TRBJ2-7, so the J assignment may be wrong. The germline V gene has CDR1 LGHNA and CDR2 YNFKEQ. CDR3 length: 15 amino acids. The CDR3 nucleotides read TGTGCCAGCAGCCAAGGGGGGACCTCCTACAATGAGCAGTACTTC. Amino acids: CASSQGGTSYNEQYF.

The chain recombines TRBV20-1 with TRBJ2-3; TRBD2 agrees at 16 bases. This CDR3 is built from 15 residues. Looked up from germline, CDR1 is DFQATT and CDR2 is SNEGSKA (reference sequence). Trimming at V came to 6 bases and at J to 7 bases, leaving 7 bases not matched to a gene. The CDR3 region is CSAGGLAGGPYTQYF. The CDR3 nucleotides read TGCAGTGCGGGGGGACTAGCGGGGGGGCCGTATACGCAGTATTTT.

The CDR3 DNA reads TGTGCCAGCAGATCCGGACTACTTAGCTCCTACAATGAGCAGTTCTTC. Protein: CASRSGLLSSYNEQFF. The chain couples TRBV7-9 to TRBJ2-1; weak D call: TRBD2 (6 bases). Germline CDR1 SEHNR, CDR2 FQNEAQ (reference sequence). CDR3 length equals 16 residues. V was trimmed by 6 bases and J by 0 bases, leaving 15 bases between them.

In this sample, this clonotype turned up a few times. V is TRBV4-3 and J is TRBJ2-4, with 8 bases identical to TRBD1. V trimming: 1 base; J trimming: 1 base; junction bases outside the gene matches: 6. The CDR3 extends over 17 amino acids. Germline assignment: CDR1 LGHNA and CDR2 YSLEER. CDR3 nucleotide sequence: TGCGCCAGCAGCCAAGCCTGGACAGGGACGGCCAAAAACATTCAGTACTTC. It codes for CASSQAWTGTAKNIQYF.

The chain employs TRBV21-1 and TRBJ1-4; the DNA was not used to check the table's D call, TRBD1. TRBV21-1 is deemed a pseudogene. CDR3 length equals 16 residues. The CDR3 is CASSKFRGGAGEKLFF. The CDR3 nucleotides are TGTGCCAGCAGCAAATTTCGGGGGGGGGCCGGAGAAAAACTGTTTTTT.

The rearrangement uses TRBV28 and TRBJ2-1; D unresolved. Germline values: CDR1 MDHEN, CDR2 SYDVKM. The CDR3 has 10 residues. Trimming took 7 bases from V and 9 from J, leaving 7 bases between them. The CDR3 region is CASNRGEQFF. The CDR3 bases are TGTGCCAGCAACCGCGGTGAGCAGTTCTTC.

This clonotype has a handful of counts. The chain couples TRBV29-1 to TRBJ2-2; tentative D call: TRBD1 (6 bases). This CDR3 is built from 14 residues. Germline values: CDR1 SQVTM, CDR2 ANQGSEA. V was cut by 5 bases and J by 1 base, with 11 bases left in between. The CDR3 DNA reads TGCAGCGTTATCGCAGGGGTGAACACCGGGGAGCTGTTTTTT. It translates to CSVIAGVNTGELFF.

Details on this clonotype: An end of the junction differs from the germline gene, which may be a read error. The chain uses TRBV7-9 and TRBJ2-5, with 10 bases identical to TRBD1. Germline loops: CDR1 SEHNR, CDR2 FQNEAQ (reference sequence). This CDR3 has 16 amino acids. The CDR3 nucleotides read TGCGCCAGCAGCTCAGACAGGGGGCTTATGTACAATGAGCAGTACTTC. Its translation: CASSSDRGLMYNEQYF.

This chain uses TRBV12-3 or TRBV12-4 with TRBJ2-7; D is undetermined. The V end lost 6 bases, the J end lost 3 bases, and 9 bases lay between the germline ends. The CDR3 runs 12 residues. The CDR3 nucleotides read TGTGCCAGCAGCCGCGTTTGCTACGAGCAGTACTTC. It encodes CASSRVCYEQYF.

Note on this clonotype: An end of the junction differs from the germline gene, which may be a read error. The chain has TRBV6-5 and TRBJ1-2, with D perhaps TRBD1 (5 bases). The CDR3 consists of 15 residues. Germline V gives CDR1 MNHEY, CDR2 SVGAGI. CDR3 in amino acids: CARSYLPQGNYGYTF. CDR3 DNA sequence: TGTGCCCGCAGTTACTTACCCCAGGGAAACTATGGCTACACCTTC.

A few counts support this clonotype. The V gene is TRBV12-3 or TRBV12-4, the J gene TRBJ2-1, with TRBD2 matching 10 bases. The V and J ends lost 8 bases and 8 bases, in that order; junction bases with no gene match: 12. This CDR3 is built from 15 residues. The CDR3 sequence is CASLLNSGRTHEQFF. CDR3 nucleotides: TGTGCCAGCCTTTTAAATAGCGGGAGGACACATGAGCAGTTCTTC.

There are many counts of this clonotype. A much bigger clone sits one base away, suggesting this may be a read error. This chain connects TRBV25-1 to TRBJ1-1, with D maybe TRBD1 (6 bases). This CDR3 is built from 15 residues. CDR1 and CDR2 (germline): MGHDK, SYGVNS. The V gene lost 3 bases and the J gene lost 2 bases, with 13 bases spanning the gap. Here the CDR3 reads CASSDHGGGNTEAFF. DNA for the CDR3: TGTGCCAGCAGTGACCATGGGGGGGGCAACACTGAAGCTTTCTTT. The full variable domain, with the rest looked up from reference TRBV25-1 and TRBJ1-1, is EADIYQTPRYLVIGTGKKITLECSQTMGHDKMYWYQQDPGMELHLIHYSYGVNSTEKGDLSSESTVSRIRTEHFPLTLESARPSHTSQYLCASSDHGGGNTEAFFGQGTRLTVV.

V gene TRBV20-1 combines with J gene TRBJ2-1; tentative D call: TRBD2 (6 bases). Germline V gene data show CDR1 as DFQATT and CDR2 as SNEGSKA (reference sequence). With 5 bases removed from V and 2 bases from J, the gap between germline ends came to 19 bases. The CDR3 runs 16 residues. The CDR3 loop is CSAETGGKKPYNEQFF. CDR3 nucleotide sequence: TGCAGTGCTGAGACTGGGGGGAAGAAGCCCTACAATGAGCAGTTCTTC.

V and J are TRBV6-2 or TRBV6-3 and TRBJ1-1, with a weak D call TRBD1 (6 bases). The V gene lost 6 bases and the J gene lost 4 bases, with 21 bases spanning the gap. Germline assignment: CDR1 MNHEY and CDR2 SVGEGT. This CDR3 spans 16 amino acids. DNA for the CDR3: TGTGCCAGCAGCCAAACGGGGGGCCTAACGATCACTGAAGCTTTCTTT. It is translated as CASSQTGGLTITEAFF.

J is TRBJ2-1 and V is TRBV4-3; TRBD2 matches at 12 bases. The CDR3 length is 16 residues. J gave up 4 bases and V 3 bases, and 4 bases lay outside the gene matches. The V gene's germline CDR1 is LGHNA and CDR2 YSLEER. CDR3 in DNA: TGCGCCAGCAGCCATGAACTAGCGGGAGGATACAATGAGCAGTTCTTC. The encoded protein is CASSHELAGGYNEQFF.

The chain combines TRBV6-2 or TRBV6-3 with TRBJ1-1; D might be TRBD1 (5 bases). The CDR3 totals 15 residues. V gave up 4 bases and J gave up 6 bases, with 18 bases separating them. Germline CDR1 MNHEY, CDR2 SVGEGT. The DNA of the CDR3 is TGTGCCAGCAGTTTCCTCGGGACGTGGGCGGCTGAAGCTTTCTTT. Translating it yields CASSFLGTWAAEAFF.

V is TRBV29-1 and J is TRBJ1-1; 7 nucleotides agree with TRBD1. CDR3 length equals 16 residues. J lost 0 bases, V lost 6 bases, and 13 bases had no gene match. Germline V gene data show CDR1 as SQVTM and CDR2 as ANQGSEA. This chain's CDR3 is CSVATGTVAMNTEAFF. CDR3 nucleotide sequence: TGCAGCGTCGCGACCGGGACAGTGGCCATGAACACTGAAGCTTTCTTT.

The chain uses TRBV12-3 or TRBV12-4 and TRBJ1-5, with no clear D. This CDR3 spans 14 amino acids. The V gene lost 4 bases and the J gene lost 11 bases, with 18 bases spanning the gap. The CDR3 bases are TGTGCCAGCAGTTCCTGGGGTCCGGGGAGGGCCCAGCATTTT. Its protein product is CASSSWGPGRAQHF.

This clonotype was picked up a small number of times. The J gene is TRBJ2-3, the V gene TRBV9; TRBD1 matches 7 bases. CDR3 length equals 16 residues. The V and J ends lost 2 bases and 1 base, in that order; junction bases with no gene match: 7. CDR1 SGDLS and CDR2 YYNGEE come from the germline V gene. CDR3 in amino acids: CASSVQTGPGTDTQYF. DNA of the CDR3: TGTGCCAGCAGCGTTCAGACAGGGCCTGGCACAGATACGCAGTATTTT.